The 15 T cell receptor beta chains below were found in one sample sequenced in a study of T cell changes during pregnancy in multiple sclerosis. Clones were read by immunoSEQ multiplex PCR, and TCRdb kept only the in-frame ones, dropping some. The table has 70,000 to 95,000 clones, 85% to 95% seen once. The sequencing used CD4+ T cells from peripheral blood mononuclear cells, collected in the second trimester of pregnancy. The receptors were sampled from a female donor with multiple sclerosis, enrolled in a pregnancy study.

The genes are TRBV29-1 and TRBJ2-3, with 9 nucleotides matching TRBD2. Germline values: CDR1 SQVTM, CDR2 ANQGSEA. This CDR3 region has 18 residues. The junction had 21 bases not matched to a gene; V was cut back by 6 bases and J by 5 bases. For the CDR3, the DNA is TGCAGCGTGCCACTGGGAAGGGCGGGGGGGAGCAGTTTAGATACGCAGTATTTT. It specifies CSVPLGRAGGSSLDTQYF.

This chain joins TRBV5-1 and TRBJ1-1, with a possible D match to TRBD1 (5 bases). The germline CDR1 and CDR2 sequences are SGHRS and YFSETQ. The V gene lost 4 bases and the J gene lost 1 base, with 14 bases spanning the gap. This CDR3 has 15 residues. The CDR3 sequence is CASSGVGARNTEAFF. CDR3 DNA sequence: TGCGCCAGCAGCGGGGTAGGGGCAAGGAACACTGAAGCTTTCTTT.

The chain has TRBV2 and TRBJ2-7, with 7 bases fitting TRBD1. In germline, CDR1 is SNHLY, CDR2 FYNNEI. After removal of 4 bases from V and 2 bases from J, the junction contained 5 bases not matched to a gene. This CDR3 contains 14 residues. In DNA, the CDR3 is TGTGCCAGCAGTGTCGGGACAGCAGCCTACGAGCAGTACTTC. Residues: CASSVGTAAYEQYF.

The genes are TRBV2 and TRBJ2-2; 13 bases agree with TRBD2. In germline, CDR1 is SNHLY, CDR2 FYNNEI. V shed 6 bases, J shed 0 bases, and the junction held 10 bases outside the gene matches. This CDR3 has 19 amino acids. In DNA, the CDR3 is TGTGCCAGCAGCCTTACCGGGACTAGCGGGATCGCGAACACCGGGGAGCTGTTTTTT. Its translation: CASSLTGTSGIANTGELFF.

The rearrangement joins TRBV27 to TRBJ2-7; possible D gene TRBD2, 6 bases. The ends were cut back, 5 bases at V and 5 bases at J, with 16 bases in the middle. This CDR3 has 14 residues. The germline gives CDR1 MNHEY, CDR2 SMNVEV (reference sequence). CDR3 DNA sequence: TGTGCCAGCAGTCCAGGGACTCCCCCCCACGAGCAGTACTTC. This encodes CASSPGTPPHEQYF.

The genes are TRBV6-6 and TRBJ2-5; D uncertain. This CDR3 has 11 residues. CDR1 MNHNY and CDR2 SVGAGI come from the germline V gene (reference sequence). V lost 10 bases and J 2 bases, leaving 8 bases between the germline ends. The CDR3 region is CATKQQETQYF. CDR3 coding DNA: TGTGCCACCAAACAGCAAGAGACCCAGTACTTC.

A word on this clone: At one end, the junction sequence differs from germline, possibly due to a read error. The chain has TRBV18 and TRBJ2-1, with D possibly TRBD2 on 5 matching bases. This CDR3 has 15 amino acids. Germline V gene data show CDR1 as KGHSH and CDR2 as LQKENI. The CDR3: CANSLDTLSYNEQFF. In DNA, the CDR3 is TGTGCCAACTCACTAGACACTCTGTCCTACAATGAGCAGTTCTTC.

This rearrangement joins TRBV6-1 to TRBJ2-5; 12 bases align to TRBD2. Germline-derived CDR1 and CDR2 are MNHNS and SASEGT. After removal of 6 bases from V and 5 bases from J, the junction contained 7 bases not matched to a gene. The CDR3 has 15 amino acids. CDR3 coding DNA: TGTGCCAGCAGGACAACTAGCGGGAGGTCCGAGACCCAGTACTTC. This translates into CASRTTSGRSETQYF.

This chain connects TRBV30 to TRBJ1-5; maybe TRBD1 (5 bases). CDR1 GTSNPN and CDR2 SVGIG come from the germline V gene (reference sequence). The ends were cut back, 3 bases at V and 6 bases at J, with 15 bases in the middle. The CDR3 has 14 residues. In DNA form, the CDR3 reads TGTGCCTGGAGGGGGCCCCTCGGTAGTCAGCCCCAGCATTTT. It is translated as CAWRGPLGSQPQHF.

This clone was observed a single time. The chain carries TRBV5-4 and TRBJ1-5; 9 nucleotides agree with TRBD1. The CDR3 sequence is 16 residues long. After removal of 4 bases from V and 1 base from J, the junction contained 6 bases not matched to a gene. CDR1 is SGHNT, CDR2 YYREEE, per germline (reference sequence). CDR3 DNA sequence: TGTGCCAGCAGCGCGGACAGGGGCTGGAGCAATCAGCCCCAGCATTTT. Protein: CASSADRGWSNQPQHF.

The chain has TRBV7-6 and TRBJ2-2; tentative D call: TRBD2 (6 bases). The germline V and J ends were trimmed by 8 bases and 5 bases, with 9 bases remaining between them. CDR3 size: 12 residues. The germline V gene encodes CDR1 SGHVS and CDR2 FNYEAQ. In nucleotides, the CDR3 is TGTGCCAGCGGGGGGTATACCGGGGAGCTGTTTTTT. Translated, it gives CASGGYTGELFF.

V is TRBV4-3 and J is TRBJ1-2; D uncertain. CDR3 size: 15 residues. V lost 0 bases and J lost 4, with 12 bases in between. The V gene's germline CDR1 is LGHNA and CDR2 YSLEER. The CDR3 coding sequence is TGCGCCAGCAGCCAAGATTGGTTGCAGATCTATGGCTACACCTTC. It encodes CASSQDWLQIYGYTF.

The V gene is TRBV29-1, the J gene TRBJ2-5, with D possibly TRBD2 on 5 matching bases. The CDR3 covers 13 residues. V dropped 3 bases and J dropped 5 bases, with 13 bases sitting between them. CDR1 is SQVTM and CDR2 is ANQGSEA in the germline V gene. The CDR3: CSVETVVAETQYF. As DNA, the CDR3 is TGCAGCGTTGAGACGGTAGTAGCGGAGACCCAGTACTTC.

This clone was picked up a small number of times. V gene TRBV9 combines with J gene TRBJ2-2; D perhaps matches TRBD1 (5 bases). V gave up 1 base and J gave up 6 bases, with 10 bases separating them. The CDR3 is made up of 14 amino acids. Germline V gene sequence: CDR1 SGDLS, CDR2 YYNGEE. DNA of the CDR3: TGTGCCAGCAGCGTAAATGTCAGGGCCGGGGAGCTGTTTTTT. The encoded protein is CASSVNVRAGELFF.

V and J are TRBV15 and TRBJ2-7, with TRBD1 matching 10 bases. CDR1 is LNHNV and CDR2 is YYDKDF in the germline V gene (reference sequence). J was trimmed by 9 bases and V by 1 base; bases with no gene match: 15. This CDR3 region has 17 residues. CDR3 residues: CATSRGTTGGPALVQYF. DNA for the CDR3: TGTGCCACCAGCAGAGGTACGACAGGGGGCCCCGCCTTGGTGCAGTACTTC. The full variable domain, its missing parts supplied by reference TRBV15 and TRBJ2-7, is DAMVIQNPRYQVTQFGKPVTLSCSQTLNHNVMYWYQQKSSQAPKLLFHYYDKDFNNEADTPDNFQSRRPNTSFCFLDIRSPGLGDTAMYLCATSRGTTGGPALVQYFGPGTRLTVT.